The entry that follows covers one TCR beta chain sequence. This entry belongs to a study of T-cell memory formation after mild COVID-19. UMIs and sample barcodes were carried by the TCR alpha and TCR beta cDNA libraries that 5'RACE produced using constant-segment primers. MiXCR, run by TCRdb on the 5' RACE reads, gives a single entry per CDR3 protein. The data show approximately 190,000 distinct CDR3 sequences, approximately 16% seen once. V lost 3 bases and J lost 5; bases outside the gene matches: 4. Germline V CDR1 and CDR2: KGHSH, LQKENI. CDR3 length: 14 residues. The chain recombines TRBV18 with TRBJ2-3; 8 bases align to TRBD2. The receptor was isolated from an adult woman who had mild COVID-19 (a few samples of this study predate the infection). Cell type and time point are not known. Sequencing was performed on PBMCs or a T cell subset sorted from them (not recorded which). CDR3 coding DNA: TGTGCCAGCTCACCGACTAGCGTGGAAGATACGCAGTATTTT. It codes for CASSPTSVEDTQYF. Variable domain in full (rest from reference TRBV18 and TRBJ2-3): NAGVMQNPRHLVRRRGQEARLRCSPMKGHSHVYWYRQLPEEGLKFMVYLQKENIIDESGMPKERFSAEFPKEGPSILRIQQVVRGDSAAYFCASSPTSVEDTQYFGPGTRLTVL.